This T cell receptor (beta chain) comes out of a study of T-cell memory formation after mild COVID-19. With regard to this clonotype: Its target is not known.

General study points: For contracting clones, CD4+ ones sat mainly in CM and EM, CD8+ in EMRA. Certain responding clones were present in pre-infection memory, suggesting participation of cross-reactive memory.

Constant-segment primers served in 5'RACE that generated TCR alpha and TCR beta cDNA libraries bearing sample barcodes and UMIs. TCRdb independently ran MiXCR on the 5' RACE reads; one entry per CDR3 protein. The table includes roughly 610,000 distinct CDR3 sequences, 17% detected once. V gave up 1 base and J gave up 0 bases, with 10 bases separating them. Germline CDR1 is SNHLY and CDR2 is FYNNEI. This CDR3 has 16 amino acids. The sample taken for sequencing was PBMCs or a T cell subset sorted from them (not recorded which). The chain joins TRBV2 to TRBJ2-1; D is uncertain. This clonotype originated in an adult woman who had mild COVID-19 (a few samples of this study predate the infection). Cell type and time point are not known. CDR3 sequence reads: CASSEGAPSSYNEQFF. DNA of the CDR3: TGTGCCAGCAGTGAAGGGGCTCCTAGCTCCTACAATGAGCAGTTCTTC.